One T cell receptor beta chain is described in this entry. The data belong to a study of blood T cell repertoires in COVID-19. About the study: Acute and convalescent COVID-19 specimens originated in the United States, Italy and Spain.

The germline gives CDR1 MGHDK, CDR2 SYGVNS. Trimming at V came to 2 bases and at J to 7 bases, leaving 6 bases not matched to a gene. CDR3 length: 17 amino acids. In the source study's methods: Reference gene primers were amplified, and this amplification served to estimate nucleated cell counts. Method: immunoSEQ multiplex PCR; TCRdb's copy keeps in-frame clones and lacks some. V, J and clone size derive from that table, while D and trimming were established from the DNA sequence. This table has under 250,000 clones, 85% to 90% appearing once. Sequences were obtained from peripheral blood. The sequence was collected from a man aged 25-45 years with COVID-19, enrolled during active disease. V and J are TRBV25-1 and TRBJ2-3; TRBD2 aligns across 16 bases. The CDR3 nucleotides read TGTGCCAGCAGTGAACTTGGGACTAGCGGGAGGGGGAATACGCAGTATTTT. It yields the protein CASSELGTSGRGNTQYF.